The 23 T cell receptor beta chains reported below all come from one sample, sequenced in a study of graft-versus-host responses after intestinal transplantation. Using immunoSEQ multiplex PCR, the repertoire was profiled, and TCRdb retains in-frame clones only, with some absent. The table has over 65,000 clones, 80% to 95% seen once; the top ten hold 6% to 9%. Their cognate antigens are unknown. The material was unstimulated CD8+ T cells sorted from spleen or lymph node cells, obtained before transplant. The source of these receptors is a human donor who was the organ donor for an intestinal transplant.

This chain links TRBV6-1 with TRBJ2-7; a weak D match, TRBD2 (6 bases). The CDR3 loop spans 13 amino acids. Germline assignment: CDR1 MNHNS and CDR2 SASEGT. The ends were cut back, 6 bases at V and 5 bases at J, with 14 bases in the middle. DNA of the CDR3: TGTGCCAGCAGCATCGGGGGTCCGGACGAGCAGTACTTC. Amino acids: CASSIGGPDEQYF.

This clone appeared a few times. V is TRBV7-9 and J is TRBJ1-5; D is unresolved. The CDR3 runs 16 residues. Germline CDR1 and CDR2: SEHNR and FQNEAQ (reference sequence). V was clipped by 5 bases and J by 0 bases, with 14 bases between them. The CDR3 region has the DNA TGTGCCAGCAGCCCTAGGAAGGGCGATAGCAATCAGCCCCAGCATTTT. Protein: CASSPRKGDSNQPQHF.

This chain joins TRBV29-1 and TRBJ1-4; TRBD1 matches 7 bases. The germline gives CDR1 SQVTM, CDR2 ANQGSEA. The V segment lost 5 bases and the J segment 8 bases; nucleotides outside the gene matches: 8. The CDR3 has 13 amino acids. CDR3 DNA sequence: TGCAGCGTTTCGACAGGGCGGGAGGAAAAACTGTTTTTT. Encoded protein: CSVSTGREEKLFF.

In DNA form, the CDR3 reads TGTGCCAGCAGGGGCAGGGGGCCAGAAGCTTTCTTT. Its translation: CASRGRGPEAFF. The chain employs TRBV2 and TRBJ1-1; 8 positions match TRBD1. The length of the CDR3 is 12 residues. Germline CDR1 SNHLY, CDR2 FYNNEI. V gave up 6 bases and J gave up 8 bases; unmatched junction bases: 5. The full variable domain, rest sourced from reference TRBV2 and TRBJ1-1, is EPEVTQTPSHQVTQMGQEVILRCVPISNHLYFYWYRQILGQKVEFLVSFYNNEISEKSEIFDDQFSVERPDGSNFTLKIRSTKLEDSAMYFCASRGRGPEAFFGQGTRLTVV.

This sequence joins TRBV7-9 and TRBJ2-3; 12 bases agree with TRBD2. The V and J ends lost 5 bases and 1 base, in that order; junction bases with no gene match: 7. Germline CDR1 SEHNR, CDR2 FQNEAQ (reference sequence). The CDR3 is 17 residues long. In DNA, the CDR3 is TGTGCCAGCAGCCCGTTCAGACTAGCGGGAGGCACAGATACGCAGTATTTT. The encoded protein is CASSPFRLAGGTDTQYF.

This clone was counted a few times. This chain links TRBV6-6 with TRBJ1-3; no clear D. The CDR3 extends over 14 amino acids. V lost 9 bases to trimming and J lost 0 bases, with 12 bases between them. Germline assignment: CDR1 MNHNY and CDR2 SVGAGI (reference sequence). The CDR3 protein is CARGNNSSGNTIYF. The DNA for the CDR3 is TGTGCCAGGGGAAACAACTCCTCTGGAAACACCATATATTTT.

The chain has TRBV15 and TRBJ2-1, with D perhaps TRBD1 (5 bases). From germline, CDR1 is LNHNV and CDR2 YYDKDF (reference sequence). The CDR3 extends over 14 amino acids. The V and J ends lost 9 bases and 0 bases respectively, with 12 bases between them. The CDR3 nucleotides are TGTGCCACGTCTCGACAGAGCTCCTACAATGAGCAGTTCTTC. Translation gives CATSRQSSYNEQFF.

The chain recombines TRBV7-9 with TRBJ1-4; TRBD1 agrees at 12 bases. Germline-derived CDR1 and CDR2 are SEHNR and FQNEAQ (reference sequence). Germline trimming cut 6 bases from V and 1 base from J; bases unmatched to any gene: 6. This CDR3 spans 17 amino acids. Here the CDR3 reads CASRGTGGSVTNEKLFF. In nucleotides, the CDR3 is TGTGCCAGCAGAGGGACAGGGGGCTCAGTAACTAATGAAAAACTGTTTTTT. Filled out from reference TRBV7-9 and TRBJ1-4, the complete variable domain reads DTGVSQNPRHKITKRGQNVTFRCDPISEHNRLYWYRQTLGQGPEFLTYFQNEAQLEKSRLLSDRFSAERPKGSFSTLEIQRTEQGDSAMYLCASRGTGGSVTNEKLFFGSGTQLSVL.

This clone appeared a few times. This chain joins TRBV5-4 and TRBJ1-6; perhaps TRBD1 as D (5 bases). CDR1 SGHNT and CDR2 YYREEE come from the germline V gene (reference sequence). CDR3 length: 15 residues. The ends were cut back, 0 bases at V and 4 bases at J, with 8 bases in the middle. CDR3 amino acids: CASSLEGWYNSPLHF. The CDR3 bases are TGTGCCAGCAGCTTGGAGGGGTGGTATAATTCACCCCTCCACTTT.

J is TRBJ2-3 and V is TRBV19; 14 bases map to TRBD2. J lost 3 bases, V lost 1 base, and 0 bases had no gene match. CDR3 length equals 16 residues. Germline CDR1 reads LNHDA; CDR2 reads SQIVND (reference sequence). CDR3 in DNA: TGTGCCAGTAGTATAGGACTAGCGGGAGGGACAGATACGCAGTATTTT. Amino acids: CASSIGLAGGTDTQYF.

The V call is TRBV11-2, the J call TRBJ1-3; D is ambiguous. The CDR3 contains 12 residues. Germline CDR1 and CDR2: SGHAT and FQNNGV. V dropped 3 bases and J dropped 4 bases, with 4 bases sitting between them. CDR3 amino acids: CASSFSGNTIYF. CDR3 in DNA: TGTGCCAGCAGCTTTTCCGGAAACACCATATATTTT. The full variable domain, in which reference TRBV11-2 and TRBJ1-3 provide the parts outside the CDR3, is EAGVAQSPRYKIIEKRQSVAFWCNPISGHATLYWYQQILGQGPKLLIQFQNNGVVDDSQLPKDRFSAERLKGVDSTLKIQPAKLEDSAVYLCASSFSGNTIYFGEGSWLTVV.

The V call is TRBV27, the J call TRBJ2-7; D not certain. In germline, CDR1 is MNHEY, CDR2 SMNVEV (reference sequence). The CDR3 length is 14 residues. V was trimmed by 2 bases and J by 0 bases, leaving 8 bases between them. The CDR3 sequence is CASSLRYGSYEQYF. The CDR3 region has the DNA TGTGCCAGCAGTTTAAGGTACGGCTCCTACGAGCAGTACTTC.

The chain carries TRBV7-7 and TRBJ2-5, with no clear D. The CDR3 is made up of 14 amino acids. V lost 4 bases, J lost 5 bases, and 14 bases lay in between. Germline V lookup: CDR1 SSHAT, CDR2 FNYEAQ (reference sequence). The CDR3 nucleotides read TGTGCCAGCAGCTCGATGGCGCCCGGGGAGACCCAGTACTTC. This gives the protein CASSSMAPGETQYF.

The V call is TRBV2, the J call TRBJ2-1; D tentatively reads TRBD1 or TRBD2 (5 bases each). This CDR3 contains 14 residues. The V gene's germline CDR1 is SNHLY and CDR2 FYNNEI. Trimming left V 8 bases short and J 4 bases short, with 15 bases between. CDR3 amino acids: CASLGTPNYNEQFF. CDR3 nucleotides: TGTGCCAGCCTCGGGACCCCGAATTACAATGAGCAGTTCTTC.

The chain carries TRBV10-1 and TRBJ2-7; 7 bases map to TRBD2. Germline V gene lookup returns CDR1 WNHNN and CDR2 SYGVQD (reference sequence). The length of the CDR3 is 12 residues. Trimming cost V 2 bases and J 7 bases; bases outside gene matches: 2. The CDR3 region has the DNA TGCGCCAGCAGTGAGACCGGGAGGGAGCAGTACTTC. Residues: CASSETGREQYF.

This clone was seen only once. The V call is TRBV5-1, the J call TRBJ2-7; D gene ambiguous. Germline CDR1 reads SGHRS; CDR2 reads YFSETQ. The CDR3 is made up of 11 amino acids. The germline V and J ends were trimmed by 4 bases and 4 bases, with 6 bases remaining between them. The CDR3 protein is CASSPGYEQYF. For the CDR3, the DNA is TGCGCCAGCAGCCCAGGTTACGAGCAGTACTTC.

The gene calls are TRBV27 and TRBJ2-2; no clear D gene. Trimming stripped 0 bases from V and 1 base from J, with 6 bases between. Germline lookup yields CDR1 MNHEY and CDR2 SMNVEV (reference sequence). The CDR3 extends over 15 amino acids. Written as DNA, the CDR3 is TGTGCCAGCAGTTTATCTTGGGGGAACACCGGGGAGCTGTTTTTT. Its protein is CASSLSWGNTGELFF.

V gene TRBV19 combines with J gene TRBJ2-7; 7 bases align to TRBD2. Germline V lookup: CDR1 LNHDA, CDR2 SQIVND (reference sequence). CDR3 length equals 16 residues. Trimming removed 0 bases from V and 0 bases from J; junction bases left unmatched: 5. The CDR3 nucleotides are TGTGCCAGTAGTATAGACTTCGGGACTACCTCCTACGAGCAGTACTTC. Protein sequence: CASSIDFGTTSYEQYF.

J is TRBJ2-7 and V is TRBV7-3, with D unresolved. Per the germline V gene, CDR1 is SGHTA and CDR2 is FQGTGA. V dropped 0 bases and J dropped 4 bases, with 16 bases sitting between them. The CDR3 runs 16 residues. DNA for the CDR3: TGTGCCAGCAGCTTAACCCCTCACATCTGGGGATACGAGCAGTACTTC. Its protein product is CASSLTPHIWGYEQYF. The full variable domain, with the rest looked up from reference TRBV7-3 and TRBJ2-7, is GAGVSQTPSNKVTEKGKYVELRCDPISGHTALYWYRQSLGQGPEFLIYFQGTGAADDSGLPNDRFFAVRPEGSVSTLKIQRTERGDSAVYLCASSLTPHIWGYEQYFGPGTRLTVT.

The chain employs TRBV7-9 and TRBJ2-1, with 10 nucleotides matching TRBD2. Germline lookup yields CDR1 SEHNR and CDR2 FQNEAQ (reference sequence). V shed 5 bases, J shed 0 bases, and the junction held 10 bases outside the gene matches. The CDR3 runs to 18 residues. DNA for the CDR3: TGTGCCAGCAGCGAATGGACTAGCGGATACAGCTCCTACAATGAGCAGTTCTTC. This encodes CASSEWTSGYSSYNEQFF.

The V gene is TRBV11-2, the J gene TRBJ2-3; 7 bases align to TRBD2. The CDR3 extends over 13 amino acids. Losses at the gene ends were 5 bases for V and 6 bases for J; bases not matched to a gene: 5. Germline-derived CDR1 and CDR2 are SGHAT and FQNNGV. The CDR3 region is CASSVVRGDTQYF. CDR3 nucleotide sequence: TGTGCCAGCAGCGTGGTGCGGGGGGATACGCAGTATTTT.

The chain carries TRBV5-1 and TRBJ1-2, with D maybe TRBD1 (5 bases). Per germline, CDR1 SGHRS and CDR2 YFSETQ. There are 12 residues in the CDR3. The germline V and J ends were trimmed by 4 bases and 4 bases, with 8 bases remaining between them. The CDR3 region has the DNA TGCGCCAGCAGCCAAGACAGCTATGGCTACACCTTC. Its translation is CASSQDSYGYTF.

The chain uses TRBV4-1 and TRBJ1-1; D not resolved. Germline V CDR1 and CDR2: MGHRA, YSYEKL. The V end was cut by 0 bases, the J end by 0 bases, with 14 bases between. The CDR3 runs 17 residues. The CDR3 nucleotides are TGCGCCAGCAGCCAAGATCGCCAGGCGATTATGAACACTGAAGCTTTCTTT. This gives the protein CASSQDRQAIMNTEAFF.